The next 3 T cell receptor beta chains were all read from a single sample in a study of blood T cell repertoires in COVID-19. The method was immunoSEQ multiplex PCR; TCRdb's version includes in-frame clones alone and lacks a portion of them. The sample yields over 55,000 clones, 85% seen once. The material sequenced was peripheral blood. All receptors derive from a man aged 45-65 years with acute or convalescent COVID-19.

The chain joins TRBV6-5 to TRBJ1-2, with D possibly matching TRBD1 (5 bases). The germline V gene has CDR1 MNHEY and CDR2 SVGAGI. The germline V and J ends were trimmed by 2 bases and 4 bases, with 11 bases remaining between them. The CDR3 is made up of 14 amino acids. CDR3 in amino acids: CASSYDRQSYGYTF. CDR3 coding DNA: TGTGCCAGCAGTTACGATAGACAGTCCTATGGCTACACCTTC.

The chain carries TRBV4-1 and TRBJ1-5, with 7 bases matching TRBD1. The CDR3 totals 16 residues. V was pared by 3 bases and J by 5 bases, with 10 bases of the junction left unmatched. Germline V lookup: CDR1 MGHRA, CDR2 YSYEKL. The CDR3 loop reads CASSQGGPGGYQPQHF. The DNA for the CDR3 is TGCGCCAGCAGCCAGGGTGGGCCAGGGGGATATCAGCCCCAGCATTTT.

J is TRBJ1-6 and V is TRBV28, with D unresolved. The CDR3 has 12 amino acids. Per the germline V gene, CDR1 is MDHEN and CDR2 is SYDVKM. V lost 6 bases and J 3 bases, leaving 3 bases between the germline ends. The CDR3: CASSLYNSPLHF. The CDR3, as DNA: TGTGCCAGCAGCCTCTATAATTCACCCCTCCACTTT.